Listed below are T cell receptor beta chains from one sample, sequenced in a study of control samples from healthy donors and cancer patients. The table came from immunoSEQ multiplex PCR; TCRdb's copy has only in-frame clones and leaves some out. The table lists around 50,000 clones, 95% to 97% of them singletons. Sequenced material: blood. These receptors originate from a woman in her 30s in good health. Both conserved end residues are trimmed from each CDR3. The order of the fields is CDR3 protein, V gene, CDR3 length.

ASSLGTEAF | TRBV28 | 9
ASSLSGSSRGYT | TRBV27 | 12
ASKAGVETQY | TRBV6-5 | 10
ASSPSGTVFEAF | TRBV7-9 | 12
ASSYSLGAGYGYT | TRBV6-5 | 13
ACAGTVETQY | TRBV30 | 10
ASSSGGPNEQF | TRBV11-1 | 11
ASSLGQTSTDTQY | TRBV5-1 | 13
ASSPRNYGGTEAF | TRBV7-9 | 13
ASTPWVAGNTIY | TRBV21-1 | 12
ASSESTGYGELF | TRBV28 | 12
ASSATGANEKLF | TRBV9 | 12
ASSLQGLAGEGYTDTQY | TRBV27 | 17
ASNPGAIGYT | TRBV12-3/TRBV12-4 | 10